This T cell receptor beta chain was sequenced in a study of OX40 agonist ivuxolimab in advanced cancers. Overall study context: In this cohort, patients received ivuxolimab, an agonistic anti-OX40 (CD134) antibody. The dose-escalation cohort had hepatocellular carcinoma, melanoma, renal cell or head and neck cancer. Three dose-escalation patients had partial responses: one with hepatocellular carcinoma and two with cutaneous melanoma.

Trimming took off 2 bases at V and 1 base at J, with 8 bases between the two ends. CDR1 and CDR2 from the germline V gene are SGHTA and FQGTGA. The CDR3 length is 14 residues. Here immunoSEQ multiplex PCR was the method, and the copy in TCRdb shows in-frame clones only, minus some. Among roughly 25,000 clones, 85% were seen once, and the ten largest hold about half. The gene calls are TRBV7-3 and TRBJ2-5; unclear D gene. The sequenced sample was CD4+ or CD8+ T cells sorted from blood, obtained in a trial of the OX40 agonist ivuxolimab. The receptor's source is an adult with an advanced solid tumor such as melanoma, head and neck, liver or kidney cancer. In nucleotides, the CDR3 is TGTGCCAGCAGCTTAGTAATGATCCAAGAGACCCAGTACTTC. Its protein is CASSLVMIQETQYF.